The 32 T cell receptor beta chains below were found in one sample sequenced in a study of glioma-infiltrating T cells. Amplification of TCR alpha and beta CDR3 regions from RNA used iRepertoire nested multiplex PCR. TCRdb recomputed calls from the multiplex PCR reads with MiXCR, one row per CDR3 protein. The top ten clones hold about 12% of a sample with more than 350,000 distinct CDR3 sequences, 41% of them seen once. The specimen was glioma tissue, nonneoplastic brain tissue, or PBMCs (not recorded which). The receptors come from a human donor with low-grade glioma or glioblastoma, undergoing nonglioma brain surgery, or in good health (not recorded which).

This clonotype was seen once. The CDR3, as DNA: TGTGCCAGCAGCCAAGATCCAGGGACATGTACAGATACGCAGTATTTT. This encodes CASSQDPGTCTDTQYF. The genes are TRBV4-2 and TRBJ2-3; weak D call: TRBD1 (6 bases). The CDR3 is 16 residues long. Germline CDR1 and CDR2: LGHNA and YNFKEQ. Between the trimmed V and J ends, which lost 0 bases and 3 bases, there was a span of 13 bases.

This clonotype turned up a few times. DNA of the CDR3: TGCAGTGCTAGAGAAGACAGGGTCTACGAGCAGTACTTC. It translates to CSAREDRVYEQYF. The J gene is TRBJ2-7, the V gene TRBV20-1; 7 bases are a match to TRBD1. In germline, CDR1 is DFQATT, CDR2 SNEGSKA (reference sequence). V was clipped by 0 bases and J by 3 bases; unmatched bases: 2. This CDR3 has 13 residues.

This clonotype has a handful of counts. The V and J genes are TRBV28 and TRBJ2-1; 11 positions match TRBD2. CDR1 and CDR2 (germline): MDHEN, SYDVKM. The CDR3 is 15 residues long. J gave up 0 bases and V 7 bases, and 2 bases lay outside the gene matches. The CDR3 bases are TGTGCCAGCACAGGGACTAGCGGCTCCTACAATGAGCAGTTCTTC. Protein sequence: CASTGTSGSYNEQFF.

Note on this clonotype: One base away lies a much larger clone, so this may be a sequencing read error. The V call is TRBV15, the J call TRBJ2-7; possibly TRBD2 for D (6 bases). Germline V gives CDR1 LNHNV, CDR2 YYDKDF (reference sequence). Deletions cut 11 bases from V and 3 bases from J, with 23 bases between. This CDR3 is built from 15 residues. The CDR3, as DNA: TGTGCCGCCACAGCGGGCCGAACCACGTTCTACGAGCAGTACTTC. This encodes CAATAGRTTFYEQYF.

The genes are TRBV27 and TRBJ1-1, with 7 positions matching TRBD1. J gave up 8 bases and V 6 bases, and 6 bases lay outside the gene matches. This CDR3 contains 12 residues. Per the germline V gene, CDR1 is MNHEY and CDR2 is SMNVEV (reference sequence). The CDR3 DNA follows: TGTGCCAGCAGCTTACAGACAGGGGAAGCTTTCTTT. Translation: CASSLQTGEAFF.

This clonotype was recorded many times. V is TRBV25-1 and J is TRBJ2-1, with 10 nucleotides matching TRBD2. Germline-derived CDR1 and CDR2 are MGHDK and SYGVNS. The CDR3 totals 17 residues. V was pared by 0 bases and J by 6 bases, with 8 bases of the junction left unmatched. The CDR3 DNA follows: TGTGCCAGCAGTGAATATGGAGGACTAGCGGACCGCAATGAGCAGTTCTTC. As protein: CASSEYGGLADRNEQFF.

About this clonotype: Being one base from a much bigger clone, this may be a read error. The V call is TRBV6-5, the J call TRBJ1-3; D not certain. The CDR3 is 15 residues long. Germline V gene lookup returns CDR1 MNHEY and CDR2 SVGAGI. CDR3 sequence: CASSLSTSSGNTINF. CDR3 DNA: TGTGCCAGCAGTTTATCGACGAGCTCTGGAAACACCATAAATTTT.

This clonotype was counted many times. A much larger clonotype is one base distant, so this may be a read error. This rearrangement joins TRBV5-4 to TRBJ2-3; D gene uncertain. The germline gives CDR1 SGHNT, CDR2 YYREEE (reference sequence). The CDR3 length is 11 residues. Trimming removed 2 bases at V and 5 bases at J, with 3 bases between. The CDR3 protein is CASSLEDTQYF. CDR3 nucleotide sequence: TGTGCCAGCAGCTTAGAAGATACGCAGTATTTT.

V is TRBV6-2 or TRBV6-3 and J is TRBJ2-5, with TRBD1 matching over 8 bases. Germline CDR1 reads MNHEY; CDR2 reads SVGEGT. This CDR3 has 16 amino acids. V dropped 2 bases and J dropped 4; count of bases not matched to a gene: 9. The CDR3 sequence: CASSYPRTGLRETQYF. CDR3 bases: TGTGCCAGCAGTTACCCTCGGACAGGGCTACGAGAGACCCAGTACTTC.

Details on this clonotype: This may be a read error: a much more frequent sequence differs by one nucleotide. The gene calls are TRBV20-1 and TRBJ2-1; D is perhaps TRBD2 (5 bases). CDR3 length: 14 residues. Trimming removed 0 bases at V and 8 bases at J, with 14 bases between. Germline V lookup: CDR1 DFQATT, CDR2 SNEGSKA (reference sequence). This chain's CDR3 is CSARDFGVVDEQFF. The CDR3 DNA is TGCAGTGCTAGAGATTTCGGGGTAGTAGATGAGCAGTTCTTC.

This chain's CDR3 is CASSQEPSVSSYEQYF. DNA of the CDR3: TGCGCCAGCAGCCAAGAACCTAGCGTGAGCTCCTACGAGCAGTACTTC. This chain connects TRBV4-1 to TRBJ2-7; the D gene is possibly TRBD2 (6 bases). Trimming shortened V by 0 bases and J by 0 bases, and 12 bases separated the two germline ends. Germline CDR1 is MGHRA and CDR2 is YSYEKL. The CDR3 totals 16 residues.

V gene TRBV27 combines with J gene TRBJ1-4; tentatively, D is TRBD1 (6 bases). This CDR3 spans 16 amino acids. Per the germline V gene, CDR1 is MNHEY and CDR2 is SMNVEV (reference sequence). Trimming removed 5 bases at V and 0 bases at J, with 13 bases between. CDR3 DNA sequence: TGTGCCAGCAGTCATAAGGGGGGGGCAACTAATGAAAAACTGTTTTTT. This gives the protein CASSHKGGATNEKLFF.

The rearrangement uses TRBV3-1 and TRBJ2-1; 10 nucleotides line up with TRBD2. The germline V gene encodes CDR1 LGHDT and CDR2 YNNKEL (reference sequence). This CDR3 has 16 amino acids. J was trimmed by 6 bases and V by 1 base; bases with no gene match: 6. The CDR3 region has the DNA TGTGCCAGCAGCCAAGTCGCCCTAGCGGGAGTCAATGAGCAGTTCTTC. The encoded protein is CASSQVALAGVNEQFF.

Note on this clonotype: At one boundary the junction diverges from the germline segment, which might be a read error. DNA for the CDR3: TGTGACAGCAGTGACCTAGGCTCCTACAATGAGCAGTTCTTC. This translates into CDSSDLGSYNEQFF. The chain links TRBV2 to TRBJ2-1; D not certain. CDR1 is SNHLY and CDR2 is FYNNEI in the germline V gene. This CDR3 is 14 amino acids long.

Points on this clonotype: A much larger clone differs from this one at a single base, so this may be a read error. This sequence joins TRBV20-1 and TRBJ1-1; a possible D gene is TRBD1 (6 bases). CDR1 is DFQATT and CDR2 is SNEGSKA in the germline V gene (reference sequence). V was trimmed by 0 bases and J by 4 bases, leaving 12 bases between them. The CDR3 spans 14 residues. The CDR3 sequence: CSARDPGGLTEAFF. The CDR3 DNA follows: TGCAGTGCTAGAGATCCCGGGGGCCTCACTGAAGCTTTCTTT.

Only a few counts were recorded for this clonotype. The chain recombines TRBV19 with TRBJ2-3, with TRBD2 as a possible D gene (5 bases). Trimming stripped 3 bases from V and 3 bases from J, with 13 bases between. This CDR3 is 15 amino acids long. Germline V gene lookup returns CDR1 LNHDA and CDR2 SQIVND (reference sequence). The chain's CDR3 is CASSIGLALTDTQYF. The DNA for the CDR3 is TGTGCCAGTAGTATTGGCCTAGCTCTGACAGATACGCAGTATTTT.

This clonotype has a count of ten or more. DNA of the CDR3: TGTGCCAGCAGCTTAGGGGGAAATCCCACAGATACGCAGTATTTT. It yields the protein CASSLGGNPTDTQYF. The rearrangement uses TRBV7-2 and TRBJ2-3; D remains unclear. Trimming cost V 1 base and J 2 bases, with 10 bases left between them. The CDR3 has 15 amino acids. Germline V gene data show CDR1 as SGHTA and CDR2 as FQGNSA.

A word on this clonotype: The junction departs from germline at one end; a sequencing error may be responsible. The rearrangement uses TRBV6-6 and TRBJ2-7, with 8 bases that match TRBD2. The CDR3 consists of 15 residues. CDR1 is MNHNY and CDR2 is SVGAGI in the germline V gene (reference sequence). Written as DNA, the CDR3 is TGTGCCAGAAGTTACGGGGCGGGAGGCGCCTACGAGCAGTACTTC. The encoded protein is CARSYGAGGAYEQYF.

At least ten counts were recorded for this clonotype. The chain is built from TRBV28 and TRBJ2-2; 8 nucleotides agree with TRBD2. CDR3 length equals 15 residues. CDR1 is MDHEN, CDR2 SYDVKM, per germline. The junction had 4 bases not matched to a gene; V was cut back by 2 bases and J by 5 bases. The CDR3 loop reads CASSLGGRRTGELFF. The CDR3 region has the DNA TGTGCCAGCAGTTTAGGCGGGAGGAGGACCGGGGAGCTGTTTTTT.

This clonotype was seen many times. The CDR3 DNA follows: TGTGCCAGCAACCCTTTTCGGGCAGCTGAAGCTTTCTTT. Translation: CASNPFRAAEAFF. The chain has TRBV7-2 and TRBJ1-1; D unresolved. This CDR3 is 13 amino acids long. V dropped 7 bases and J dropped 6 bases, with 15 bases sitting between them. CDR1 and CDR2 (germline): SGHTA, FQGNSA.

This clonotype was picked up many times. The chain joins TRBV28 to TRBJ2-1; 7 nucleotides align to TRBD2. Unmatched junction bases numbered 6, after V lost 5 bases and J lost 2 bases. Germline CDR1 and CDR2: MDHEN and SYDVKM. The CDR3 covers 15 residues. The CDR3 region has the DNA TGTGCCAGCAGTACGATAGGGACTACCTACAATGAGCAGTTCTTC. Its protein product is CASSTIGTTYNEQFF.

This clonotype was counted at least ten times. The chain employs TRBV27 and TRBJ2-1; 9 bases map to TRBD1. This CDR3 contains 13 residues. The germline V gene encodes CDR1 MNHEY and CDR2 SMNVEV (reference sequence). Germline trimming cut 6 bases from V and 7 bases from J; bases unmatched to any gene: 4. The CDR3 DNA follows: TGTGCCAGCAGCCACAGGGGGCCAAATGAGCAGTTCTTC. Its protein is CASSHRGPNEQFF.

This clonotype was recorded a few times. The V call is TRBV7-2, the J call TRBJ1-3, with TRBD1 identical over 9 bases. The germline CDR1 and CDR2 sequences are SGHTA and FQGNSA. This CDR3 is 15 amino acids long. J lost 3 bases, V lost 5 bases, and 5 bases had no gene match. This CDR3 reads CASSPDRGGGNTIYF. The DNA for the CDR3 is TGTGCCAGCAGCCCGGACAGGGGTGGTGGAAACACCATATATTTT.

Concerning this clonotype: A clone one base away is much larger, so this may be a read error. The rearrangement uses TRBV6-9 and TRBJ1-1; D gene unclear. Germline V gene lookup returns CDR1 MNHGY and CDR2 SVAAGI. The CDR3 contains 18 residues. The CDR3 nucleotides read TGTGCCAGCAGTTACGAGGCGGGGAGCGGAAAGGTGAACACTGAAGCTTCCTTT. Protein product: CASSYEAGSGKVNTEASF.

Concerning this clonotype itself: At one of its ends the junction is not consistent with the germline gene, which may arise from a read error. V gene TRBV20-1 combines with J gene TRBJ1-4; perhaps TRBD1 as D (6 bases). Per the germline V gene, CDR1 is DFQATT and CDR2 is SNEGSKA (reference sequence). CDR3 length: 15 residues. This CDR3 reads CSAGGGGSTSEKLFF. CDR3 sequence (DNA): TGCAGTGCGGGGGGGGGCGGTTCAACTAGTGAAAAACTGTTTTTT.

This clonotype showed up just once. This may be a read error, as it is one base from a much larger clone. The chain uses TRBV6-6 and TRBJ2-3; TRBD2 matches at 11 bases. J was trimmed by 7 bases and V by 8 bases; bases with no gene match: 11. This CDR3 spans 15 amino acids. CDR1 and CDR2 (germline): MNHNY, SVGAGI (reference sequence). The CDR3 protein is CASAPGLAAQYTQYF. The CDR3 coding sequence is TGTGCCAGCGCCCCGGGACTAGCGGCTCAATATACGCAGTATTTT.

As for this clonotype: This clone may be a read error of a much larger clone one base away. CDR3 loop: CASRQVGADFGEQYF. The CDR3 DNA is TGTGCCAGCAGACAAGTAGGGGCCGATTTCGGCGAGCAGTACTTC. The rearrangement uses TRBV6-5 and TRBJ2-7; D perhaps matches TRBD1 (5 bases). V was clipped by 6 bases and J by 6 bases, with 21 bases between them. This CDR3 is built from 15 residues. Germline V gene lookup returns CDR1 MNHEY and CDR2 SVGAGI.

In the case of this clonotype: This may be a read error: a much more frequent sequence differs by one nucleotide. The genes are TRBV20-1 and TRBJ2-3; D not resolved. Trimming stripped 4 bases from V and 2 bases from J, with 13 bases between. The CDR3 is 14 amino acids. Germline V gives CDR1 DFQATT, CDR2 SNEGSKA (reference sequence). The CDR3 bases are TGCAGTGCTACGCCAACCTCTCACACAGATACGCAGTATTTT. This gives the protein CSATPTSHTDTQYF.

With regard to this clonotype: A read error is likely, as this CDR3 ends without the conserved phenylalanine or tryptophan. It is unclear where the CDR3 begins or ends on the DNA, so no DNA is shown, and the CDR3 is as TCRdb lists it. The chain carries TRBV3-1 and TRBJ2-5; TRBD1 reflects the table's D call only, with no check against the DNA. CDR1 LGHDT and CDR2 YNNKEL come from the germline V gene (reference sequence). The CDR3 comprises 13 residues, both ends counted. CDR3 in amino acids: CASSLDRRETRNL.

This clonotype was found many times. The chain links TRBV20-1 to TRBJ2-1; D is ambiguous. Germline assignment: CDR1 DFQATT and CDR2 SNEGSKA (reference sequence). The V end lost 8 bases, the J end lost 3 bases, and 17 bases lay between the germline ends. This CDR3 has 14 residues. CDR3 in amino acids: CSSRPPRNYNEQFF. The CDR3 DNA sequence: TGCAGTTCCCGTCCCCCTAGGAACTACAATGAGCAGTTCTTC.

The V call is TRBV5-4, the J call TRBJ2-7, with TRBD1 matching over 10 bases. The CDR3 runs 15 residues. The V and J ends lost 4 bases and 4 bases, in that order; junction bases with no gene match: 8. The germline V gene encodes CDR1 SGHNT and CDR2 YYREEE (reference sequence). The CDR3 protein is CASSPTSGQGYEQYF. CDR3 in DNA: TGTGCCAGCAGCCCCACCTCGGGACAGGGGTACGAGCAGTACTTC.

A remark on this clonotype: One base away lies a much larger clone, so this may be a sequencing read error. V gene TRBV6-5 combines with J gene TRBJ2-7; D might be TRBD2 (5 bases). The germline V gene has CDR1 MNHEY and CDR2 SVGAGI. Trimming removed 1 base from V and 0 bases from J, with 10 bases in between. CDR3 length equals 15 residues. The CDR3 region is CASSYWSAGSYEQYF. CDR3 sequence (DNA): TGTGCCAGCAGTTACTGGTCCGCGGGCTCCTACGAGCAGTACTTC.